These 18 T cell receptor beta chains were sequenced from one sample in a study of T cells in Graves' hyperthyroidism and ophthalmopathy. Using RNA transcripts as the source, TCR beta CDR3 regions were amplified. The HTBI primer set drove a first-round RT-PCR of the TCR CDR3. TCRdb ran MiXCR on the multiplex PCR reads and lists one entry per CDR3 protein. The repertoire holds hundreds of thousands of distinct CDR3 sequences, with 35% as singletons. Sample: blood. The receptors come from a middle-aged woman with Graves' hyperthyroidism.

This clonotype was seen many times. The genes are TRBV20-1 and TRBJ1-2; the match to TRBD1 covers 7 bases. The CDR3 sequence is 12 residues long. Germline V CDR1 and CDR2: DFQATT, SNEGSKA (reference sequence). The J segment lost 4 bases and the V segment lost 6 bases, leaving 5 bases of the junction unmatched. In DNA, the CDR3 is TGCAGTGCCGGGACAGTCAGCTATGGCTACACCTTC. Its translation: CSAGTVSYGYTF.

Only a few counts were recorded for this clonotype. This rearrangement joins TRBV19 to TRBJ1-5, with D perhaps matching TRBD1 (5 bases). The V gene lost 6 bases and the J gene lost 10 bases, with 16 bases spanning the gap. The CDR3 contains 13 residues. Germline CDR1 reads LNHDA; CDR2 reads SQIVND (reference sequence). CDR3 coding DNA: TGTGCCAGTAGGGGGACGGGCACCGGACCCCAGCATTTT. Translated, it gives CASRGTGTGPQHF.

In the case of this clonotype: A read error may explain this, as a much larger clone is one base away. J is TRBJ1-5 and V is TRBV2; no clear D. CDR3 size: 14 residues. CDR1 is SNHLY, CDR2 FYNNEI, per germline. V lost 1 base, J lost 1 base, and 5 bases lay in between. The CDR3 here is CASSEVTSNQPQHF. The CDR3 nucleotides read TGTGCCAGCAGTGAAGTCACAAGCAATCAGCCCCAGCATTTT. Full variable domain (outside the CDR3, taken from reference TRBV2 and TRBJ1-5): EPEVTQTPSHQVTQMGQEVILRCVPISNHLYFYWYRQILGQKVEFLVSFYNNEISEKSEIFDDQFSVERPDGSNFTLKIRSTKLEDSAMYFCASSEVTSNQPQHFGDGTRLSIL.

This clonotype was seen only a few times. This may be a read error, as it is one base from a much larger clone. This rearrangement joins TRBV24-1 to TRBJ1-6, with D perhaps TRBD1 (5 bases). The CDR3 covers 15 residues. Germline lookup yields CDR1 KGHDR and CDR2 SFDVKD. This CDR3 reads CATSSGDRLNSLLHF. The CDR3 DNA reads TGTGCCACCAGTTCGGGGGATCGGTTAAACTCACTCCTCCACTTT.

V and J are TRBV25-1 and TRBJ1-2, with D perhaps TRBD1 (5 bases). CDR1 MGHDK and CDR2 SYGVNS come from the germline V gene. This CDR3 is built from 14 residues. V was clipped by 3 bases and J by 4 bases, with 12 bases between them. In DNA, the CDR3 is TGTGCCAGCAGTGAGGTGGGACCGTCCTATGGCTACACCTTC. Its translation is CASSEVGPSYGYTF.

In its sample, this clonotype was seen a few times. The chain couples TRBV18 to TRBJ1-1, with D perhaps matching TRBD1 (5 bases). Germline V gene sequence: CDR1 KGHSH, CDR2 LQKENI. V was trimmed by 8 bases and J by 0 bases, leaving 10 bases between them. The CDR3 runs 13 residues. As DNA, the CDR3 is TGTGCCAGCACCAGGGCTGTGAACACTGAAGCTTTCTTT. Protein sequence: CASTRAVNTEAFF.

The chain uses TRBV10-3 and TRBJ2-2; 10 positions agree with TRBD2. The CDR3 is made up of 16 amino acids. The germline CDR1 and CDR2 sequences are ENHRY and SYGVKD. J was trimmed by 6 bases and V by 0 bases; bases with no gene match: 4. The chain's CDR3 is CAISESASGSAGELFF. In DNA form, the CDR3 reads TGTGCCATCAGTGAGTCGGCTAGCGGGAGTGCCGGGGAGCTGTTTTTT.

With regard to this clonotype: Relative to the germline gene, one junction end is altered; a read error may explain this. This rearrangement joins TRBV7-3 to TRBJ1-2, with 7 bases that match TRBD1. The CDR3 sequence is 14 residues long. CDR1 is SGHTA, CDR2 FQGTGA, per germline. Here the CDR3 reads CASRMKGAPNGYTF. CDR3 nucleotide sequence: TGCGCCAGTAGGATGAAGGGGGCCCCTAATGGCTACACCTTC. Drawing the rest from reference TRBV7-3 and TRBJ1-2, the complete variable domain is GAGVSQTPSNKVTEKGKYVELRCDPISGHTALYWYRQSLGQGPEFLIYFQGTGAADDSGLPNDRFFAVRPEGSVSTLKIQRTERGDSAVYLCASRMKGAPNGYTFGSGTRLTVV.

This chain uses TRBV28 with TRBJ1-2; 7 nucleotides line up with TRBD1. The CDR3 totals 15 residues. V shed 10 bases, J shed 8 bases, and the junction held 19 bases outside the gene matches. Per the germline V gene, CDR1 is MDHEN and CDR2 is SYDVKM. Here the CDR3 reads CATGPRQGAVQGYTF. CDR3 coding DNA: TGTGCCACCGGGCCTCGACAGGGTGCAGTTCAAGGCTACACCTTC.

About this clonotype: One end of the junction fails to match germline, which may point to a read error. V gene TRBV5-1 combines with J gene TRBJ2-7; the D call may be TRBD1 or TRBD2 (5 bases each). From germline, CDR1 is SGHRS and CDR2 YFSETQ. This CDR3 comprises 15 residues. CDR3 residues: CGSSLLQGRLGEQYF. In nucleotides, the CDR3 is TGCGGCAGCAGCTTGCTGCAGGGACGCCTGGGTGAGCAGTACTTC. The entire variable domain, with the rest obtained from reference TRBV5-1 and TRBJ2-7, is as follows: KAGVTQTPRYLIKTRGQQVTLSCSPISGHRSVSWYQQTPGQGLQFLFEYFSETQRNKGNFPGRFSGRQFSNSRSEMNVSTLELGDSALYLCGSSLLQGRLGEQYFGPGTRLTVT.

The chain combines TRBV19 with TRBJ1-2; the match to TRBD1 covers 9 bases. Germline CDR1 LNHDA, CDR2 SQIVND (reference sequence). The CDR3 runs 12 residues. Unmatched junction bases numbered 1, after V lost 3 bases and J lost 8 bases. The CDR3 nucleotides read TGTGCCAGTAGTATGGGGACAGGGGGCTACACCTTC. This gives the protein CASSMGTGGYTF.

The sample holds a few counts of this clonotype. This sequence joins TRBV9 and TRBJ1-4, with D unclear. Germline CDR1 reads SGDLS; CDR2 reads YYNGEE. Trimming cost V 0 bases and J 4 bases, with 10 bases left between them. There are 15 residues in the CDR3. This CDR3 reads CASSVGVLGNEKLFF. The CDR3 DNA reads TGTGCCAGCAGCGTAGGAGTTCTCGGTAATGAAAAACTGTTTTTT.

The CDR3 DNA follows: TGTGCCAGCAGTGCCCTCGGGACAGGGCGAACTTCCAATCAGCCCCAGCATTTT. Its translation is CASSALGTGRTSNQPQHF. This chain connects TRBV2 to TRBJ1-5; 9 nucleotides line up with TRBD1. The CDR3 is 18 residues long. V lost 4 bases to trimming and J lost 3 bases; unmatched junction nucleotides: 13. Per germline, CDR1 SNHLY and CDR2 FYNNEI.

This clonotype has at least ten counts. The chain combines TRBV29-1 with TRBJ1-6; D call uncertain. This CDR3 is 15 amino acids long. The V end was cut by 6 bases, the J end by 3 bases, with 15 bases between. Germline CDR1 SQVTM, CDR2 ANQGSEA. Here the CDR3 DNA reads TGCAGCGTGAAGGCCGACGGTAGCTATAATTCACCCCTCCACTTT. Translation gives CSVKADGSYNSPLHF.

The chain uses TRBV7-2 and TRBJ2-2, with D unresolved. Germline CDR1 and CDR2: SGHTA and FQGNSA. The V gene lost 3 bases and the J gene lost 4 bases, with 9 bases spanning the gap. The CDR3 runs 14 residues. The CDR3 loop is CASSFDATTGELFF. The CDR3, as DNA: TGTGCCAGCAGCTTTGATGCGACCACCGGGGAGCTGTTTTTT.

The sample holds many counts of this clonotype. The chain employs TRBV7-2 and TRBJ2-7, with 14 bases matching TRBD2. This CDR3 spans 15 amino acids. The V gene end was trimmed by 5 bases and the J gene end by 7 bases; junction bases not matched to a gene: 7. Germline CDR1 reads SGHTA; CDR2 reads FQGNSA. DNA of the CDR3: TGTGCCAGCAGCGGGGGGACTAGCGGGAGACTTGAGCAGTACTTC. It specifies CASSGGTSGRLEQYF.

This clonotype was recorded at least ten times. The gene calls are TRBV2 and TRBJ1-6; 7 nucleotides align to TRBD1. The trim removed 11 bases at V and 7 bases at J, leaving 8 bases unmatched. CDR1 SNHLY and CDR2 FYNNEI come from the germline V gene. This CDR3 is 13 amino acids long. The CDR3 region has the DNA TGTGCCGAGCAAGGGACAGCCAATTCACCCCTCCACTTT. Translation: CAEQGTANSPLHF.

This clonotype has just one count. The genes are TRBV7-9 and TRBJ1-2; D is undetermined. This CDR3 is built from 16 residues. The germline V and J ends were trimmed by 8 bases and 4 bases, with 23 bases remaining between them. Germline values: CDR1 SEHNR, CDR2 FQNEAQ (reference sequence). The CDR3 here is CASSPPSIGVGYGYTF. As DNA, the CDR3 is TGTGCCAGCTCACCACCATCCATAGGTGTAGGCTATGGCTACACCTTC.